What follows are 17 T cell receptor beta chains derived from one specimen sequenced in a study of breast tumors, draining lymph nodes, adjacent tissues. TCRdb used MiXCR to reprocess the multiplex PCR reads, holding one entry per CDR3 protein. The sample records 270,000 or so distinct CDR3 sequences, 30% being singletons. Breast cancer patients provided tissue from their axillary draining lymph nodes. Sequenced sample: axillary lymph node tissue. The source of these receptors is a female donor with breast cancer. Some clones in this sample may be carry-over from other donors' samples.

This clonotype was counted at least ten times. The chain links TRBV14 to TRBJ2-1; 7 bases align to TRBD2. The CDR3 covers 18 residues. Trimming at V came to 4 bases and at J to 1 base, leaving 13 bases not matched to a gene. Per the germline V gene, CDR1 is SGHDN and CDR2 is FVKESK. The CDR3 sequence is CASSPYTAGVRSYNEQFF. CDR3 DNA: TGTGCCAGCAGCCCCTATACGGCGGGAGTAAGGTCCTACAATGAGCAGTTCTTC.

The chain recombines TRBV6-1 with TRBJ2-5, with unresolved D. This CDR3 has 13 amino acids. Trimming removed 4 bases from V and 5 bases from J, with 11 bases in between. CDR1 and CDR2 from the germline V gene are MNHNS and SASEGT. Written as DNA, the CDR3 is TGTGCCAGCAGTGTAGAACAGACGGAGACCCAGTACTTC. It codes for CASSVEQTETQYF.

Of note for this clonotype: Since a much larger clone is just one base distant, this may be a read error. This CDR3 reads CASSPSRWILAGGPHEQCF. CDR3 DNA: TGTGCCAGCAGCCCCTCTCGGTGGATCCTAGCGGGAGGGCCCCACGAGCAGTGCTTC. This sequence joins TRBV7-3 and TRBJ2-7; 12 nucleotides line up with TRBD2. The germline CDR1 and CDR2 sequences are SGHTA and FQGTGA. CDR3 length equals 19 residues.

This clonotype was recorded many times. The rearrangement joins TRBV7-3 to TRBJ2-1; tentatively, D is TRBD1 or TRBD2 (7 bases each). V dropped 6 bases and J dropped 3 bases, with 24 bases sitting between them. Germline CDR1 is SGHTA and CDR2 is FQGTGA. This CDR3 region has 18 residues. This chain's CDR3 is CASSAGQGGRGGYNEQFF. The CDR3 region has the DNA TGTGCCAGCAGTGCGGGGCAGGGGGGACGCGGGGGCTACAATGAGCAGTTCTTC.

This clonotype was observed many times. The chain carries TRBV13 and TRBJ1-6; TRBD1 matches at 8 bases. This CDR3 has 18 amino acids. Germline V gives CDR1 PRHDT, CDR2 FYEKMQ (reference sequence). Trimming at V came to 6 bases and at J to 0 bases, leaving 10 bases not matched to a gene. The CDR3 loop is CASRVRTGPSSYNSPLHF. CDR3 DNA: TGTGCCAGCAGAGTTCGGACAGGGCCGAGCTCCTATAATTCACCCCTCCACTTT.

This clonotype occurred a few times. V gene TRBV11-3 combines with J gene TRBJ2-7; TRBD2 matches at 7 bases. The germline V gene has CDR1 SGHNT and CDR2 YENEEA. The trim removed 5 bases at V and 2 bases at J, leaving 6 bases unmatched. CDR3 size: 14 residues. CDR3 coding DNA: TGTGCCAGCAGCCTACTAGCGAACACCTACGAGCAGTACTTC. This translates into CASSLLANTYEQYF.

The chain combines TRBV7-3 with TRBJ2-6; TRBD2 matches at 13 bases. Trimming removed 5 bases from V and 5 bases from J; junction bases left unmatched: 3. CDR3 length: 16 amino acids. Germline V CDR1 and CDR2: SGHTA, FQGTGA. The CDR3 nucleotides read TGTGCCAGCAGCCAAGGGACTAGCGGGAGGGCCAACGTCCTGACTTTC. Translated, it gives CASSQGTSGRANVLTF.

There are many counts of this clonotype. The chain combines TRBV9 with TRBJ2-5; D possibly corresponds to TRBD2 (6 bases). Germline CDR1 SGDLS, CDR2 YYNGEE. Trimming pared 4 bases from V and 4 bases from J, leaving 14 bases between. The CDR3 loop spans 14 amino acids. This CDR3 is CASSTRTMRETQYF. CDR3 in DNA: TGTGCCAGCAGCACTCGGACTATGCGAGAGACCCAGTACTTC.

In its sample, this clonotype was seen many times. This chain joins TRBV12-3 or TRBV12-4 and TRBJ2-2; TRBD1 matches at 8 bases. V shed 7 bases and J 7 bases; nucleotides not matched to a gene: 17. CDR3 length: 17 residues. The CDR3: CASIGDDRGSGFGELFF. The CDR3 DNA reads TGTGCCAGCATTGGCGACGACAGGGGAAGTGGCTTCGGGGAGCTGTTTTTT.

With respect to this clonotype: A clone one base away is much larger, so this may be a read error. This chain uses TRBV6-5 with TRBJ2-6, with D tentatively TRBD1 or TRBD2 (5 bases each). Germline assignment: CDR1 MNHEY and CDR2 SVGAGI. The CDR3 runs 15 residues. V lost 5 bases, J lost 3 bases, and 11 bases lay in between. Written as DNA, the CDR3 is TGTGCCAGCAGTCACGTGGGGGTTGGGGCCAACGTCCTGACTTTC. This translates into CASSHVGVGANVLTF.

This clonotype was seen only a few times. This rearrangement joins TRBV27 to TRBJ2-7; 10 nucleotides agree with TRBD1. The germline CDR1 and CDR2 sequences are MNHEY and SMNVEV (reference sequence). Germline trimming cut 4 bases from V and 6 bases from J; bases unmatched to any gene: 18. The CDR3 covers 18 residues. The CDR3 DNA sequence: TGTGCCAGCAGTTCTACCGGGACAGGGGTTAGGGGAGCGAGCGAGCAGTACTTC. Amino acid sequence: CASSSTGTGVRGASEQYF.

The rearrangement joins TRBV19 to TRBJ2-6; a possible D gene is TRBD1 (6 bases). Germline CDR1 reads LNHDA; CDR2 reads SQIVND (reference sequence). V was shortened by 3 bases and J by 0 bases, with 12 bases between the two germline ends. This CDR3 comprises 17 residues. Here the CDR3 DNA reads TGTGCCAGTAGTATGATACAGGGCAGCTCTGGGGCCAACGTCCTGACTTTC. It specifies CASSMIQGSSGANVLTF.

The V and J genes are TRBV24-1 and TRBJ2-2; 11 nucleotides align to TRBD1. Per the germline V gene, CDR1 is KGHDR and CDR2 is SFDVKD. Trimming cost V 5 bases and J 8 bases; bases outside gene matches: 3. The CDR3 is made up of 14 amino acids. In nucleotides, the CDR3 is TGTGCCACCAGTGGGACAGGGGGCACTGGGGAGCTGTTTTTT. Its protein is CATSGTGGTGELFF.

This clonotype was picked up many times. The chain uses TRBV12-3 or TRBV12-4 and TRBJ2-3; 15 bases agree with TRBD2. The V gene end was trimmed by 4 bases and the J gene end by 6 bases; junction bases not matched to a gene: 8. The CDR3 contains 17 residues. The CDR3 loop reads CASSSRTSGRALDTQYF. Here the CDR3 DNA reads TGTGCCAGCAGTTCCCGGACTAGCGGGAGGGCATTGGATACGCAGTATTTT.

Concerning this clonotype: The junction and the germline gene differ at one end; a read error may be behind it. In DNA, the CDR3 is TGCGCCAGCACTACCGCCATGAAGCTGTTTTTT. This sequence encodes CASTTAMKLFF. The chain uses TRBV12-3 or TRBV12-4 and TRBJ2-2, with unresolved D. The CDR3 is 11 amino acids.

This clonotype was found many times. The V gene is TRBV29-1, the J gene TRBJ2-5, with 9 bases lining up with TRBD1. Germline CDR1 SQVTM, CDR2 ANQGSEA. The CDR3 has 15 residues. V was clipped by 6 bases and J by 1 base; unmatched bases: 9. The CDR3 coding sequence is TGCAGCGTGTTCGGGGACAGGGTCGCCCAAGAGACCCAGTACTTC. It is translated as CSVFGDRVAQETQYF.

This clonotype was picked up one time. This rearrangement joins TRBV5-1 to TRBJ1-1; 10 bases are a match to TRBD1. The germline V gene encodes CDR1 SGHRS and CDR2 YFSETQ. V lost 6 bases and J lost 1; bases outside the gene matches: 6. There are 15 residues in the CDR3. The CDR3 coding sequence is TGCGCCAGCAAGTCGACAGGGGGCGGGAACACTGAAGCTTTCTTT. Translated: CASKSTGGGNTEAFF.